This TCR beta chain was retrieved from a study of shared clonotypes between healthy human individuals. On the study more broadly: For every donor, three CD4 naive, three CD4 memory, two CD8 naive and one CD8 memory plates were used. General study findings and limits: Rarefaction curves obtained for sorted subsets showed sequencing incomplete despite large depth.

About this clone: Its antigen remains unidentified.

Sequencing used immunoSEQ multiplex PCR; TCRdb keeps in-frame clones, though not all of them. This sample has about 2.3 million clones, with 85% to 95% found just once. Germline lookup yields CDR1 MGHRA and CDR2 YSYEKL. Trimming pared 2 bases from V and 3 bases from J, leaving 23 bases between. The CDR3 contains 18 residues. The chain has TRBV4-1 and TRBJ2-7, with D perhaps TRBD2 (6 bases). This TCR was sampled from a man aged 18 to 35 in good health. Some clones in this sample may be carry-over from other donors' samples. Sequences were obtained from naive CD4+ T cells from PBMCs. Stated subset: CD45RA+ positively selected. CDR3 nucleotides: TGCGCCAGCAGCCAACAAGAGCAGCGGGCGAACCTTTTCTACGAGCAGTACTTC. It encodes CASSQQEQRANLFYEQYF.